These 25 T cell receptor beta chains came from one sample sequenced in a study of cytomegalovirus exposure and HLA in healthy donors. The PCR contained 60 Vbeta and 13 Jbeta primers. Clones were read by immunoSEQ multiplex PCR, and TCRdb kept only the in-frame ones, dropping some. The data contain around 200,000 clones, just over 75% of them seen just once; the ten biggest clones take up 2.5% to 3.5%. The sequenced sample was PBMCs. These receptors all stem from an older woman in good health and CMV-seropositive.

This clone has only one observation. The chain recombines TRBV2 with TRBJ2-5, with D perhaps matching TRBD1 (5 bases). The closer fit of TRBJ2-7 to the DNA end suggests the J call may be wrong. The germline V gene has CDR1 SNHLY and CDR2 FYNNEI. The CDR3 is 13 residues long. The CDR3 DNA sequence: TGTGCCAGCCTGGTTCAGGGTTCCTACGAGCAGTACTTC. This encodes CASLVQGSYEQYF.

This clone was detected only a few times. The genes are TRBV5-1 and TRBJ2-7; the match to TRBD1 covers 7 bases. CDR1 and CDR2 from the germline V gene are SGHRS and YFSETQ. CDR3 length: 17 residues. J lost 2 bases, V lost 0 bases, and 11 bases had no gene match. CDR3: CASSLGDSESLTYEQYF. In DNA, the CDR3 is TGCGCCAGCAGCTTGGGGGACAGCGAGAGTCTTACCTACGAGCAGTACTTC.

The chain joins TRBV30 to TRBJ2-3, with 7 positions matching TRBD2. V was clipped by 0 bases and J by 4 bases; unmatched bases: 7. Germline loops: CDR1 GTSNPN, CDR2 SVGIG (reference sequence). The CDR3 spans 15 residues. CDR3 loop: CAWSVMGGGADTQYF. The CDR3 DNA reads as TGTGCCTGGAGTGTTATGGGGGGGGGAGCAGATACGCAGTATTTT.

The sample holds one count of this clone. The V and J genes are TRBV6-6 and TRBJ2-1, with 9 bases fitting TRBD2. With 4 bases clipped from V and 4 bases from J, the junction kept 8 bases outside the gene matches. The CDR3 has 16 amino acids. Germline lookup yields CDR1 MNHNY and CDR2 SVGAGI (reference sequence). CDR3 DNA sequence: TGTGCCAGCAGTTCACAAGCGGGGGGACTTTACAATGAGCAGTTCTTC. This sequence encodes CASSSQAGGLYNEQFF.

The chain joins TRBV4-2 to TRBJ1-4; the match to TRBD1 covers 7 bases. The junction had 5 bases not matched to a gene; V was cut back by 0 bases and J by 7 bases. Germline loops: CDR1 LGHNA, CDR2 YNFKEQ. The CDR3 is 15 amino acids. In DNA form, the CDR3 reads TGTGCCAGCAGCCAAGATAGTAGGACAGGTGAAAAACTGTTTTTT. Translation gives CASSQDSRTGEKLFF.

This chain uses TRBV25-1 with TRBJ2-7; D perhaps matches TRBD2 (5 bases). This CDR3 comprises 15 residues. Germline V gene lookup returns CDR1 MGHDK and CDR2 SYGVNS. V dropped 4 bases and J dropped 2 bases, with 15 bases sitting between them. The CDR3 protein is CASSAHGEIPYEQYF. The CDR3 DNA sequence: TGTGCCAGCAGTGCCCACGGGGAGATTCCCTACGAGCAGTACTTC.

The gene calls are TRBV21-1 and TRBJ1-2; the table's D call TRBD1 went unverified against the DNA. TRBV21-1 is reported as a pseudogene. The CDR3 consists of 15 residues. The DNA for the CDR3 is TGTGCCAGCAACCCGGCAGGGACAGGGGAGTATGGCTACACCTTC. It codes for CASNPAGTGEYGYTF.

This chain links TRBV5-1 with TRBJ2-1; 7 nucleotides match TRBD2. Losses at the gene ends were 0 bases for V and 5 bases for J; bases not matched to a gene: 5. Germline V gene lookup returns CDR1 SGHRS and CDR2 YFSETQ. This CDR3 comprises 15 residues. The CDR3 DNA is TGCGCCAGCAGCTTGGTGGCTAGCGGAAACAATGAGCAGTTCTTC. It encodes CASSLVASGNNEQFF. The full variable domain, its missing parts supplied by reference TRBV5-1 and TRBJ2-1, is KAGVTQTPRYLIKTRGQQVTLSCSPISGHRSVSWYQQTPGQGLQFLFEYFSETQRNKGNFPGRFSGRQFSNSRSEMNVSTLELGDSALYLCASSLVASGNNEQFFGPGTRLTVL.

This clone was picked up one time. The chain joins TRBV7-9 to TRBJ2-1; 11 positions agree with TRBD2. Germline V gene sequence: CDR1 SEHNR, CDR2 FQNEAQ (reference sequence). This CDR3 has 17 residues. J gave up 2 bases and V 5 bases, and 8 bases lay outside the gene matches. The CDR3 protein is CASSPGGTSGTYNEQFF. The CDR3 bases are TGTGCCAGCAGCCCAGGAGGGACTAGCGGAACCTACAATGAGCAGTTCTTC.

To note about this clone: The germline gene is not matched at one end of the junction; a read error may be the cause. The chain employs TRBV5-1 and TRBJ1-2; 9 positions match TRBD1. Germline CDR1 reads SGHRS; CDR2 reads YFSETQ. The CDR3 runs 16 residues. CDR3 nucleotide sequence: TGCGCCAGCAGCTTGACCCCGGACAGGGGCAACTATGTCTACACCTTC. This encodes CASSLTPDRGNYVYTF. The full variable domain, rest sourced from reference TRBV5-1 and TRBJ1-2, is KAGVTQTPRYLIKTRGQQVTLSCSPISGHRSVSWYQQTPGQGLQFLFEYFSETQRNKGNFPGRFSGRQFSNSRSEMNVSTLELGDSALYLCASSLTPDRGNYVYTFGSGTRLTVV.

The table lists this clone with a few counts. Other DNA sequences within the sample encode an identical CDR3. The gene calls are TRBV21-1 and TRBJ2-5; TRBD2, the D gene given by the table, was not confirmed from the DNA. TRBV21-1 is listed as a pseudogene. CDR3 size: 17 residues. The CDR3 spells CASSKNRPSGKVETQYF. The DNA for the CDR3 is TGTGCCAGCAGCAAAAATAGGCCCAGCGGGAAGGTAGAGACCCAGTACTTC.

This clone was counted a few times. The CDR3 is CSVTPDITEAFF. In nucleotides, the CDR3 is TGCAGCGTGACCCCGGACATTACTGAAGCTTTCTTT. The chain recombines TRBV29-1 with TRBJ1-1, with a tentative D call TRBD1 (5 bases). Per germline, CDR1 SQVTM and CDR2 ANQGSEA. The CDR3 loop spans 12 amino acids. The V end was cut by 6 bases, the J end by 5 bases, with 13 bases between. Filled out from reference TRBV29-1 and TRBJ1-1, the complete variable domain reads SAVISQKPSRDICQRGTSLTIQCQVDSQVTMMFWYRQQPGQSLTLIATANQGSEATYESGFVIDKFPISRPNLTFSTLTVSNMSPEDSSIYLCSVTPDITEAFFGQGTRLTVV.

The chain uses TRBV6-5 and TRBJ1-4, with D hard to call. With 0 bases removed from V and 7 bases from J, the gap between germline ends came to 12 bases. This CDR3 comprises 15 residues. Germline V gene data show CDR1 as MNHEY and CDR2 as SVGAGI. As DNA, the CDR3 is TGTGCCAGCAGTTACTCGACCGGGGTAAGTGAAAAACTGTTTTTT. Its translation is CASSYSTGVSEKLFF.

This sequence joins TRBV19 and TRBJ1-2, with D hard to call. From germline, CDR1 is LNHDA and CDR2 SQIVND (reference sequence). The CDR3 contains 12 residues. Trimming took 3 bases from V and 8 from J, leaving 10 bases between them. The CDR3 DNA follows: TGTGCCAGTAGTATGGAGGTGGACGGCTACACCTTC. This translates into CASSMEVDGYTF.

The chain uses TRBV6-5 and TRBJ1-1; 8 bases are shared with TRBD1. This CDR3 region has 11 residues. Germline assignment: CDR1 MNHEY and CDR2 SVGAGI. The V and J ends lost 5 bases and 11 bases, in that order; junction bases with no gene match: 4. CDR3 in DNA: TGTGCCAGCAGTCGACAGGGGAGTGCTTTCTTT. It is translated as CASSRQGSAFF.

The chain is built from TRBV30 and TRBJ2-5; tentatively, D is TRBD1 (5 bases). Per the germline V gene, CDR1 is GTSNPN and CDR2 is SVGIG (reference sequence). The CDR3 consists of 14 residues. With 0 bases removed from V and 2 bases from J, the gap between germline ends came to 10 bases. CDR3 amino acids: CAWSVQAGQETQYF. The CDR3 bases are TGTGCCTGGAGTGTACAGGCAGGACAAGAGACCCAGTACTTC.

As DNA, the CDR3 is TGTGCCAGCAGTTTTACCAGGGACACTGAAGCTTTCTTT. Protein product: CASSFTRDTEAFF. The chain links TRBV6-1 to TRBJ1-1, with a tentative D call TRBD1 (5 bases). Germline V gene lookup returns CDR1 MNHNS and CDR2 SASEGT. The CDR3 is made up of 13 amino acids. V lost 5 bases and J lost 3, with 10 bases in between.

The V and J genes are TRBV7-9 and TRBJ2-7; D remains ambiguous. The V end lost 1 base, the J end lost 0 bases, and 13 bases lay between the germline ends. The CDR3 consists of 16 residues. From germline, CDR1 is SEHNR and CDR2 FQNEAQ (reference sequence). This CDR3 is CASSLGLFSSSYEQYF. For the CDR3, the DNA is TGTGCCAGCAGCTTAGGACTGTTCTCCTCCTCCTACGAGCAGTACTTC. The whole variable domain, remainder taken from reference TRBV7-9 and TRBJ2-7, is DTGVSQNPRHKITKRGQNVTFRCDPISEHNRLYWYRQTLGQGPEFLTYFQNEAQLEKSRLLSDRFSAERPKGSFSTLEIQRTEQGDSAMYLCASSLGLFSSSYEQYFGPGTRLTVT.

The J gene is TRBJ2-3, the V gene TRBV5-1; 9 nucleotides agree with TRBD1. The germline CDR1 and CDR2 sequences are SGHRS and YFSETQ. The CDR3 has 14 amino acids. Trimming took 5 bases from V and 5 from J; bases not matched to a gene: 6. Here the CDR3 DNA reads TGCGCCAGCAGTGGACAGGGGATGAGAGATACGCAGTATTTT. This encodes CASSGQGMRDTQYF. The variable domain in full, completed from reference TRBV5-1 and TRBJ2-3, reads KAGVTQTPRYLIKTRGQQVTLSCSPISGHRSVSWYQQTPGQGLQFLFEYFSETQRNKGNFPGRFSGRQFSNSRSEMNVSTLELGDSALYLCASSGQGMRDTQYFGPGTRLTVL.

The J gene is TRBJ1-2, the V gene TRBV6-1; D is perhaps TRBD1 (6 bases). CDR3 length equals 13 residues. CDR1 and CDR2 from the germline V gene are MNHNS and SASEGT. V was clipped by 4 bases and J by 1 base, with 7 bases between them. For the CDR3, the DNA is TGTGCCAGCAGTGGACAGGTTAACTATGGCTACACCTTC. Translation gives CASSGQVNYGYTF.

This clone was observed a handful of times. The chain uses TRBV7-9 and TRBJ1-1, with 8 bases fitting TRBD1. Germline CDR1 reads SEHNR; CDR2 reads FQNEAQ (reference sequence). J lost 1 base, V lost 1 base, and 5 bases had no gene match. CDR3 length: 16 amino acids. The chain's CDR3 is CASSLGPGQGNTEAFF. DNA for the CDR3: TGTGCCAGCAGCTTAGGCCCAGGACAGGGGAACACTGAAGCTTTCTTT.

This clone turned up a few times. The V and J genes are TRBV6-5 and TRBJ1-2; D gene ambiguous. CDR1 MNHEY and CDR2 SVGAGI come from the germline V gene. V was shortened by 0 bases and J by 8 bases, with 10 bases between the two germline ends. The CDR3 spans 13 residues. DNA of the CDR3: TGTGCCAGCAGTTACTCTGGCAGTCTGGGCTACACCTTC. Encoded protein: CASSYSGSLGYTF.

The chain links TRBV28 to TRBJ2-1, with 9 nucleotides matching TRBD2. The CDR3 runs to 15 residues. J was trimmed by 10 bases and V by 5 bases; bases with no gene match: 12. Germline lookup yields CDR1 MDHEN and CDR2 SYDVKM. CDR3 residues: CASSVGLAGSSEQFF. In DNA form, the CDR3 reads TGTGCCAGCAGTGTGGGGCTAGCGGGGTCATCGGAGCAGTTCTTC.

The chain uses TRBV6-5 and TRBJ1-3; no firm D call. Trimming shortened V by 4 bases and J by 0 bases, and 10 bases separated the two germline ends. The CDR3 has 15 amino acids. CDR1 and CDR2 from the germline V gene are MNHEY and SVGAGI. The CDR3 loop is CASSSHPLSGNTIYF. The CDR3 DNA sequence: TGTGCCAGCAGTTCGCATCCACTCTCTGGAAACACCATATATTTT.

This chain uses TRBV23-1 with TRBJ1-1; D not resolved. TRBV23-1 is reported as an ORF; its role is uncertain. The CDR3 runs 11 residues. The V end was cut by 5 bases, the J end by 7 bases, with 8 bases between. This chain's CDR3 is CASSRGVEAFF. Here the CDR3 DNA reads TGCGCCAGCAGTAGAGGAGTTGAAGCTTTCTTT.